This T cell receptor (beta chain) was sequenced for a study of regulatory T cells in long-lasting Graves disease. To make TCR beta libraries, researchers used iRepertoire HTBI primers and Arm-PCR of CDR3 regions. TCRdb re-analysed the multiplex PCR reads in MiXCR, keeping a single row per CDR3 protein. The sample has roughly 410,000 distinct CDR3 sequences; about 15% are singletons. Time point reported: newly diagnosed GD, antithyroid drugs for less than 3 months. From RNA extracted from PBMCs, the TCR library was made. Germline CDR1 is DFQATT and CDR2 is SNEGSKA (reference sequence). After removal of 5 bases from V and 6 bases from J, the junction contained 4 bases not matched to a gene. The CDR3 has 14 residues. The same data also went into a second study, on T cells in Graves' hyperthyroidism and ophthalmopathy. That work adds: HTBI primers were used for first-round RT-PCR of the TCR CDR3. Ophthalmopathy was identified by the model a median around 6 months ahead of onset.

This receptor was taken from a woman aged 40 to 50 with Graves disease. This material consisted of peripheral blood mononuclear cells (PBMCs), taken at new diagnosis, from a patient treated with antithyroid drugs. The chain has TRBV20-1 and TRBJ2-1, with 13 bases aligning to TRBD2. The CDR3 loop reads CSAPGLAGPNEQFF. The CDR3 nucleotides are TGCAGTGCTCCGGGACTAGCGGGACCCAATGAGCAGTTCTTC.